Sequencing of this TCR beta chain was carried out in a study of CD8+ T cells in alopecia areata. V gave up 1 base and J gave up 0 bases, with 9 bases separating them. This CDR3 has 15 amino acids. The germline V gene has CDR1 SGHTA and CDR2 FQGNSA. The sequencing template was cDNA reverse transcribed from extracted RNA. TCRdb's copy holds only in-frame clones and misses some; the assay was immunoSEQ multiplex PCR. The table lists 200,000 to 250,000 clones, around 65% of them singletons. General study results and limits: Persistence of many expanded lesional clones was seen in scalp and blood during tofacitinib.

The treatment was: oral pan-JAK inhibitor, 5-10 mg twice daily. Of note for this clone: Its antigen is still unknown.

This receptor was taken from a human donor with alopecia areata. The sample in question was CD4+ T cells sorted from blood, obtained at approximately week 42, from a patient treated with tofacitinib. The V gene is TRBV7-2, the J gene TRBJ1-1; no firm D call. Written as DNA, the CDR3 is TGTGCCAGCAGCTTAGAGGGTTCCGTGAACACTGAAGCTTTCTTT. It specifies CASSLEGSVNTEAFF. Full variable domain (outside the CDR3, taken from reference TRBV7-2 and TRBJ1-1): GAGVSQSPSNKVTEKGKDVELRCDPISGHTALYWYRQSLGQGLEFLIYFQGNSAPDKSGLPSDRFSAERTGGSVSTLTIQRTQQEDSAVYLCASSLEGSVNTEAFFGQGTRLTVV.